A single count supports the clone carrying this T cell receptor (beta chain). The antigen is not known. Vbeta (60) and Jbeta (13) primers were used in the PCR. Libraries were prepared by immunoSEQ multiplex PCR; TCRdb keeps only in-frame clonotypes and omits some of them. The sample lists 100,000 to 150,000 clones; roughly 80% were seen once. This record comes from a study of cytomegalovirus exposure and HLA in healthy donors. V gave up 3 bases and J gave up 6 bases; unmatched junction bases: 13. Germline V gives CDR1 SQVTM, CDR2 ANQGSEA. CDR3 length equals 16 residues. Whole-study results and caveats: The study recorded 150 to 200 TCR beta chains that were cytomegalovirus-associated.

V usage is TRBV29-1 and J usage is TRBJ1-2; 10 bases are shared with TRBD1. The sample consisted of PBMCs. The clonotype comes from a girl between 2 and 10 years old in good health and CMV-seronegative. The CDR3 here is CSVDARDRGFSDGYTF. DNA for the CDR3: TGCAGCGTTGACGCCCGGGACAGGGGTTTTTCTGATGGCTACACCTTC.